This T cell receptor (beta chain) was retrieved from a study of T cells in Graves' hyperthyroidism and ophthalmopathy. Template material for amplifying TCR beta CDR3 regions consisted of RNA transcripts. Initially, a first-round RT-PCR of the TCR CDR3 employed the HTBI primer set. TCRdb independently ran MiXCR on the multiplex PCR reads; one entry per CDR3 protein. The sample records approximately 700,000 distinct CDR3 sequences, about a sixth being singletons. This CDR3 comprises 14 residues. The V gene's germline CDR1 is MNHNS and CDR2 SASEGT. Losses at the gene ends were 4 bases for V and 3 bases for J; bases not matched to a gene: 5. This clonotype was found a few times.

This clonotype was sampled from a man aged 18 to 29 with Graves' hyperthyroidism. The sequencing input was blood. This chain links TRBV6-1 with TRBJ2-7; the match to TRBD1 covers 8 bases. CDR3 sequence (DNA): TGTGCCAGCAGTGGACAGGGGTCCCGCTACGAGCAGTACTTC. Its translation is CASSGQGSRYEQYF.